The source of this T cell receptor (beta chain) is a study of read filtering for tumor transcriptome and immune sequencing. Study results and limitations: Approximately 80% of IR-seq clonotypes had one read, totaling 3% to 4.5% of reads; RNA-seq: 74.6% and 44.6%.

The CDR3 runs 17 residues. Germline assignment: CDR1 SGHNT and CDR2 YENEEA. Trimming removed 6 bases at V and 2 bases at J, with 20 bases between. This clonotype was recorded many times. No antigen is known for it. Bone marrow was sampled from every patient at the time of active disease. From roughly 390 ng of RNA, a library with molecular barcoded alpha/delta and beta/gamma adaptors was made. TCRdb re-called the reads with MiXCR, one entry per CDR3 protein. This sample yields 60,000 to 80,000 distinct CDR3 sequences, of which around 14% are seen a single time; 45% belongs to the top ten. The chain employs TRBV11-3 and TRBJ2-1; D may be TRBD2 (6 bases). The sample taken for sequencing was a population of CD138-negative cells sorted from bone marrow. The clonotype was recovered from a donor older than 35 with multiple myeloma. CDR3: CASRNAGDLQTYNEQFF. DNA of the CDR3: TGTGCCAGCAGAAACGCCGGGGACTTACAAACCTACAATGAGCAGTTCTTC.